This TCR beta chain was observed in a study of T cell changes during pregnancy in multiple sclerosis. Profiled with immunoSEQ multiplex PCR; TCRdb holds only in-frame clones, not every one. The sample shows tens of thousands of clones, more than 85% of them seen only once. The sample consisted of peripheral blood, taken after pregnancy. The clonotype originates from a female donor in good health, enrolled as a control in a pregnancy study.

The CDR3 reads CASSPQGRTSEPYEQYF. The CDR3 region has the DNA TGCGCCAGCAGCCCCCAGGGACGGACTAGCGAACCCTACGAGCAGTACTTC. The rearrangement joins TRBV4-1 to TRBJ2-7; 9 bases are a match to TRBD2. CDR1 and CDR2 (germline): MGHRA, YSYEKL. V was pared by 4 bases and J by 2 bases, with 12 bases of the junction left unmatched. The CDR3 is 17 amino acids.